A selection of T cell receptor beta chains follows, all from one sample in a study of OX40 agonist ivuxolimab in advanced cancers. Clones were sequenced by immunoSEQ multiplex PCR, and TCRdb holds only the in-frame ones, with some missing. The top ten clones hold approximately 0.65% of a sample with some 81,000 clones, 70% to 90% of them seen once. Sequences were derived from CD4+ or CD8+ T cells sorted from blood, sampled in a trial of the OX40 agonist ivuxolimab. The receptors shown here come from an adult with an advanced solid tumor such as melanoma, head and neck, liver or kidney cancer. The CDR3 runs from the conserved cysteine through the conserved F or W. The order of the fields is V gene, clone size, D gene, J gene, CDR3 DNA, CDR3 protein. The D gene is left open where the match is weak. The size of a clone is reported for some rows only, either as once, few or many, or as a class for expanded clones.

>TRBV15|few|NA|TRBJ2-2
TGTGCCACCAGCGAACCGAACACCGGGGAGCTGTTTTTT
CATSEPNTGELFF
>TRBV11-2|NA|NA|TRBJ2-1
TGTGCCAGCAGCTTAAATTTAGGTGAGCAGTTCTTC
CASSLNLGEQFF
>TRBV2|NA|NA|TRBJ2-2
TGTGCCAGCAGTGAAACAGGGTCGAACACCGGGGAGCTGTTTTTT
CASSETGSNTGELFF
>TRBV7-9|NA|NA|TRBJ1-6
TGTGCCAGCAGCTTAGAGTTTCGAGGGCCCCTCCACTTT
CASSLEFRGPLHF
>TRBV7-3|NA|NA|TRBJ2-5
TGTGCCAGCAGCGAGGGCGGGGAGACCCAGTACTTC
CASSEGGETQYF
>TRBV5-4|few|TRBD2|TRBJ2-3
TGTGCCAGCAGTTTCTCCTCGGGCGGGAGAAGTGCAGATACGCAGTATTTT
CASSFSSGGRSADTQYF
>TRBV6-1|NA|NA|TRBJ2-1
TGTGCCAGCAGCGAAAGGGGACTCGACCTAACTCAGTTCTTC
CASSERGLDLTQFF
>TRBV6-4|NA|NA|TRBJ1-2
TGTGCCAGCAGTGAGCGGCCGGGGGGAGACGGCTACACCTTC
CASSERPGGDGYTF
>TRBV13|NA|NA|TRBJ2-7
TGTGCCAGCAGTAGGGGTCGGCCCTCCTACGAGCAGTACTTC
CASSRGRPSYEQYF
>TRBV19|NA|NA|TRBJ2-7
TGTGCCAGTAGTATAGCGGGGGAGCCCTACGAGCAGTACTTC
CASSIAGEPYEQYF
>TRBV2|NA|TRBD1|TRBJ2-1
TGTGCCAGCAGTGGGGACAGGGGTCTTCGAAATGAGCAGTTCTTC
CASSGDRGLRNEQFF
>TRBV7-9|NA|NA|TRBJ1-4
TGTGCCAGCAGCTTAGGGGCGGGGGCAACTAATGAAAAACTGTTTTTT
CASSLGAGATNEKLFF
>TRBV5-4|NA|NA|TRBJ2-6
TGTGCCAGCAGCTTCAGGGGACACCTGCCCTCTGGGGCCAACGTCCTGACTTTC
CASSFRGHLPSGANVLTF
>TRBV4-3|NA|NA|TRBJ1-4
TGCGCCAGCAGCTTGTCCGGACAGAACAATGAAAAACTGTTTTTT
CASSLSGQNNEKLFF
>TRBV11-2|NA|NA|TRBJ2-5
NA
CASSLVLRAGGQETQYF
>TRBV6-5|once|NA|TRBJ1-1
TGTGCCAGCAGTTATCAGGGGTCGGGGACTGAAGCTTTCTTT
CASSYQGSGTEAFF
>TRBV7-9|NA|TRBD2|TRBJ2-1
TGTGCCAGCAGCTTAGGCCTAGCGGGGGGGCTCCTGGATATAATTGAGTTCTTC
CASSLGLAGGLLDIIEFF
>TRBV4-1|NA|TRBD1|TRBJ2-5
TGCGCCAGCAGCCAGCGGACAGGGAGAGGCCCAGAGACCCAGTACTTC
CASSQRTGRGPETQYF